The 2 T cell receptor beta chains below come from one sample, sequenced in a study of identical twins. TCRdb recomputed calls from the 5' RACE reads with MiXCR, one row per CDR3 protein. Among a few hundred thousand distinct CDR3 sequences listed, 24% were seen once. This same sample was also taken into another study, of T cells expressing NK-cell markers.

Sequencing input: CD4+ T cells sorted from blood. These receptors were obtained from a woman aged 18-29 years in good health.

V is TRBV6-5 and J is TRBJ2-1, with TRBD2 matching 8 bases. Germline CDR1 MNHEY, CDR2 SVGAGI. J gave up 16 bases and V 4 bases, and 9 bases lay outside the gene matches. This CDR3 has 12 residues. CDR3: CASSSVSGKSFF. For the CDR3, the DNA is TGTGCCAGCAGTTCGGTTAGCGGGAAATCATTCTTC.

The J gene is TRBJ1-1, the V gene TRBV5-1; D might be TRBD1 (5 bases). The CDR3 covers 13 residues. V was trimmed by 4 bases and J by 6 bases, leaving 13 bases between them. Germline loops: CDR1 SGHRS, CDR2 YFSETQ. Written as DNA, the CDR3 is TGCGCCAGCAGCACCCAGGGTACGGCTGAAGCTTTCTTT. Its protein is CASSTQGTAEAFF.